This T cell receptor beta chain derives from a study of OX40 agonist ivuxolimab in advanced cancers. Study-level background: Patients receiving dose escalation had hepatocellular carcinoma, melanoma, renal cell or head and neck cancer. Overall study findings and caveats: Among patients with partial responses at 0.1-3.0 mg/kg, clonal expansion was among the lowest.

As regards this clone: The antigen is unknown.

Looked up from germline, CDR1 is SNHLY and CDR2 is FYNNEI. V was shortened by 4 bases and J by 1 base, with 7 bases between the two germline ends. The CDR3 has 14 residues. Produced via immunoSEQ multiplex PCR; TCRdb's table is partial and in-frame only. The table has tens of thousands of clones, 88% seen once. The rearrangement links TRBV2 to TRBJ2-2; TRBD1 is a possible D gene (6 bases). The sample consisted of CD4+ or CD8+ T cells sorted from blood, taken in a trial of the OX40 agonist ivuxolimab. The TCR sequence derives from an adult with an advanced solid tumor such as melanoma, head and neck, liver or kidney cancer. The CDR3 reads CASSVDRNTGELFF. The CDR3 DNA sequence: TGTGCCAGCAGTGTGGACAGGAACACCGGGGAGCTGTTTTTT.